In this sample, the clone carrying this T cell receptor (beta chain) turned up a few times. What it binds is not known. The sample belongs to a study of response to subunit inactivated influenza vaccine. Study-wide results and caveats: The authors put forward the suggestion that each seasonal influenza vaccination may bring in only a limited number of new T cells.

TCRdb processed the RT-PCR reads anew with MiXCR; each CDR3 protein has one entry. The sample shows 500,000 to 600,000 distinct CDR3 sequences, about 10% of them seen only once. Trimming left V 0 bases short and J 5 bases short, with 11 bases between. The length of the CDR3 is 15 residues. In germline, CDR1 is KGHSH, CDR2 LQKENI. These sequences were also reported in another study, on T cells expressing NK-cell markers. That paper adds: The cDNA for TCR beta came from 5'RACE template switching with UMIs. What restricted sorting to alpha-beta TCR T cells in several experiments was an anti-gamma-delta TCR antibody. The contribution of dominant NKG2C+ clonotypes to CD8+ T cells in five to seven donors was 1.0-7.0%.

The V gene is TRBV18, the J gene TRBJ2-1; D gene uncertain. Sequenced here: PBMCs from blood, sampled on the day of vaccination. The TCR sequence derives from a man aged 45-65 years who received an inactivated influenza vaccine. The CDR3 DNA reads TGTGCCAGCTCACCACCGTTGGGCCAGAACAATGAGCAGTTCTTC. Its translation is CASSPPLGQNNEQFF.